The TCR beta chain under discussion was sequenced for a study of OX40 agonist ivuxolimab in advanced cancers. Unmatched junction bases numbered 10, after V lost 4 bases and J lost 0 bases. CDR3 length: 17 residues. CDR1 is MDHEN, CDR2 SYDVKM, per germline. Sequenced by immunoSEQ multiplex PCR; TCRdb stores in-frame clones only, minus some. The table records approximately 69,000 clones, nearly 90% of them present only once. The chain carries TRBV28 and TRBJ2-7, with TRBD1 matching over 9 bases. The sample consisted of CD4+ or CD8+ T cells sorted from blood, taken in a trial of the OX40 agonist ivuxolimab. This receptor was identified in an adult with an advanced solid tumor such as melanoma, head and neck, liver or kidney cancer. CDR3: CASSSYPGTGNSYEQYF. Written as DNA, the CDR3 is TGTGCCAGCAGTTCCTACCCCGGGACAGGGAACTCCTACGAGCAGTACTTC. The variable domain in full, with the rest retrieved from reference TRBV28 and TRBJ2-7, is DVKVTQSSRYLVKRTGEKVFLECVQDMDHENMFWYRQDPGLGLRLIYFSYDVKMKEKGDIPEGYSVSREKKERFSLILESASTNQTSMYLCASSSYPGTGNSYEQYFGPGTRLTVT.